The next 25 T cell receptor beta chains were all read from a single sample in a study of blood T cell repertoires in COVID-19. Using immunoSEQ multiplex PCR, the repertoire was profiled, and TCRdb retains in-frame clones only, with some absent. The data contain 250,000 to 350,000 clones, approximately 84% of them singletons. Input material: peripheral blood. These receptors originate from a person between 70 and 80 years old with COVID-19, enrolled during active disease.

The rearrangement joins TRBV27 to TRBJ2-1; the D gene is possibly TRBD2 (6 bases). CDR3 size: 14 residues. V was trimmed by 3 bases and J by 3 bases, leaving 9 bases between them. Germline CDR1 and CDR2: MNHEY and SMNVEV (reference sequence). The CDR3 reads CASSLRGLYNEQFF. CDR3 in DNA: TGTGCCAGCAGTTTGAGGGGACTCTACAATGAGCAGTTCTTC.

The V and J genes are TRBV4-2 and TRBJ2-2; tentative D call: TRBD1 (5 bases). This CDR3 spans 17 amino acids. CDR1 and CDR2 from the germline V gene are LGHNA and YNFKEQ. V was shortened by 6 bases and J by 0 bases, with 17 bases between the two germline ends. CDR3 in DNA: TGTGCCAGCAGTCCCGTAGGGGAAGGTACGAACACCGGGGAGCTGTTTTTT. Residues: CASSPVGEGTNTGELFF.

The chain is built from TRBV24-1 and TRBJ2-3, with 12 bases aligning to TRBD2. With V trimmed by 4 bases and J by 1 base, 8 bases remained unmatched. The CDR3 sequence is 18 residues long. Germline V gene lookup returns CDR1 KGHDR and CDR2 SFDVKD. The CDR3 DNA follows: TGTGCCACCAGTGACCCAAACCCTAGCGGGGGGGGCACAGATACGCAGTATTTT. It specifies CATSDPNPSGGGTDTQYF.

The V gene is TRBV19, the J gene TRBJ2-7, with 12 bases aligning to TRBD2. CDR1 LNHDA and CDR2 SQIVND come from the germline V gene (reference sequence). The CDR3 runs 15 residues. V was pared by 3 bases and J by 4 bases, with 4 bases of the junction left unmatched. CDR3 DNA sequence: TGTGCCAGTAGTATTTCGCTAGCGGGAGGGTACGAGCAGTACTTC. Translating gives CASSISLAGGYEQYF.

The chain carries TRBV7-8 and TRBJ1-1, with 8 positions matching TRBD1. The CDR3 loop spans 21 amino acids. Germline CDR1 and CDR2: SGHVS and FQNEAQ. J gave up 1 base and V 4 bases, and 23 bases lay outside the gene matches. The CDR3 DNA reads TGTGCCAGCAGCTCTCCATCCCGAGCGACAGGGGACATAAGAGAGAACACTGAAGCTTTCTTT. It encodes CASSSPSRATGDIRENTEAFF.

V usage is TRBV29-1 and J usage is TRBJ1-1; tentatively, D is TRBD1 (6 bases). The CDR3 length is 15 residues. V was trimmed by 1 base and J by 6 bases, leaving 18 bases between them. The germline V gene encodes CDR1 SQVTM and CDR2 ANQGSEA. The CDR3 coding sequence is TGCAGCGTTGAAGGCCCGGACAGCTTGGGTGCTGAAGCTTTCTTT. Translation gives CSVEGPDSLGAEAFF.

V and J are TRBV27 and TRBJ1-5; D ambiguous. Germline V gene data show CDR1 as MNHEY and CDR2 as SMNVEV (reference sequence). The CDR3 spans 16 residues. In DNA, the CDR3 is TGTGGATCAGCCCCCGCGAGGAGGGCGGGCAATCAGCCCCAGCATTTT. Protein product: CGSAPARRAGNQPQHF.

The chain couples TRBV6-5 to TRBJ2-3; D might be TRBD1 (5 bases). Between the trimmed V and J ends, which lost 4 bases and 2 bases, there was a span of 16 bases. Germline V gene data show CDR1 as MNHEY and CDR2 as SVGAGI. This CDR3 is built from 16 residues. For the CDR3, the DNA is TGTGCCAGCAGTTTAGGTGGGGCAACCTTCACAGATACGCAGTATTTT. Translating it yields CASSLGGATFTDTQYF.

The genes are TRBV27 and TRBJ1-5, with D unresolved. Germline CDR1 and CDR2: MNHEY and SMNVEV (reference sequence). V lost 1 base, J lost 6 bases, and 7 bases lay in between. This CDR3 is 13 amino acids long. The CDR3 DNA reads TGTGCCAGCAGTTTATTGGGGAGTCAGCCCCAGCATTTT. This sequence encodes CASSLLGSQPQHF.

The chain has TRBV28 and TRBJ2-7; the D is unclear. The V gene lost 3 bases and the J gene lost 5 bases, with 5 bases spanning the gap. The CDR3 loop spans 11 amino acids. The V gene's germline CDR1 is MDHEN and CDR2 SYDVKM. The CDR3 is CASSFLDEQYF. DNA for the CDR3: TGTGCCAGCAGTTTTCTCGACGAGCAGTACTTC.

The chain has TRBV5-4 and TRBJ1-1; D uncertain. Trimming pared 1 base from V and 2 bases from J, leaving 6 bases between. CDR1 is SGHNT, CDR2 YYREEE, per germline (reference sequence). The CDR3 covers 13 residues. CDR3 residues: CASSLLLNTEAFF. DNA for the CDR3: TGTGCCAGCAGCTTGTTGTTAAACACTGAAGCTTTCTTT.

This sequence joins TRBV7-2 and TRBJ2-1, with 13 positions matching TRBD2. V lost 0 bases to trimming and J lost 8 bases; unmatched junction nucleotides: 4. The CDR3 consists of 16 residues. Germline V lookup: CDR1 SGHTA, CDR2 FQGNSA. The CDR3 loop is CASSLAGTSGIDEQFF. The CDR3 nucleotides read TGTGCCAGCAGCTTAGCCGGGACTAGCGGGATAGATGAGCAGTTCTTC.

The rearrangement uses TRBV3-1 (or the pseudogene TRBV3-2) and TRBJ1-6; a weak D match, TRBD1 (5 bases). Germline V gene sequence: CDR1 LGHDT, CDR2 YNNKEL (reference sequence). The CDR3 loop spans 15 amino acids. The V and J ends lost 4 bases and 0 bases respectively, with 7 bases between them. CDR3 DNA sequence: TGTGCCAGCAGCCTAGGGGACTCCTATAATTCACCCCTCCACTTT. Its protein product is CASSLGDSYNSPLHF.

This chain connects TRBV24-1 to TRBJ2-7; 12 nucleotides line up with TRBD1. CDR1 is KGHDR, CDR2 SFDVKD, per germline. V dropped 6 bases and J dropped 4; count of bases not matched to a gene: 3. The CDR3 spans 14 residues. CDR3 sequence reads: CATSPGQGAYEQYF. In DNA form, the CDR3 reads TGTGCCACCAGTCCGGGACAGGGGGCTTACGAGCAGTACTTC.

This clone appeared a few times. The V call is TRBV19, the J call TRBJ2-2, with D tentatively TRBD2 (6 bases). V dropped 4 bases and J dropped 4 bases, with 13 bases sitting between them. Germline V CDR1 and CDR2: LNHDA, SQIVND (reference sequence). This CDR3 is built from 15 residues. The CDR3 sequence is CASSKGTSPTGELFF. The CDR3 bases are TGTGCCAGTAGTAAGGGAACTAGCCCCACCGGGGAGCTGTTTTTT. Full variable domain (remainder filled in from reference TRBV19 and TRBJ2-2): DGGITQSPKYLFRKEGQNVTLSCEQNLNHDAMYWYRQDPGQGLRLIYYSQIVNDFQKGDIAEGYSVSREKKESFPLTVTSAQKNPTAFYLCASSKGTSPTGELFFGEGSRLTVL.

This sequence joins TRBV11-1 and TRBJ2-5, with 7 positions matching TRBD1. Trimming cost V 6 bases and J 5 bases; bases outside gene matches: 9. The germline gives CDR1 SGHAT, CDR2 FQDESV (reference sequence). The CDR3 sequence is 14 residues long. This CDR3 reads CASRKRQGGETQYF. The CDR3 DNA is TGTGCCAGCAGAAAACGACAGGGCGGGGAGACCCAGTACTTC.

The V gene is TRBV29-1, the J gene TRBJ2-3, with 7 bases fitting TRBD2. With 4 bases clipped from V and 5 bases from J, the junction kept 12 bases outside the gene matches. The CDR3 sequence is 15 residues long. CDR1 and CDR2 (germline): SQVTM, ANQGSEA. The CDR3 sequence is CSVGGLAEGLDTQYF. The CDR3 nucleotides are TGCAGCGTTGGCGGGCTAGCGGAGGGCCTAGATACGCAGTATTTT.

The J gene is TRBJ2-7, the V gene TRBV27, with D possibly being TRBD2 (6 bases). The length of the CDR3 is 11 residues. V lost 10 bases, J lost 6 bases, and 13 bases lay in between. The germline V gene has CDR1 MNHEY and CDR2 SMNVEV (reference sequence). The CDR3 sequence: CATRRGGEQYF. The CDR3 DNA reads TGTGCCACCCGGCGGGGAGGCGAGCAGTACTTC.

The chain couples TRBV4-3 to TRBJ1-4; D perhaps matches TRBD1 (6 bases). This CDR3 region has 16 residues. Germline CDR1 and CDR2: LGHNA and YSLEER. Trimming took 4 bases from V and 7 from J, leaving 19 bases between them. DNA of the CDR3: TGCGCCAGCAGCCGATCCCCTGGCGGGGGGGCTGAAAAACTGTTTTTT. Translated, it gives CASSRSPGGGAEKLFF.

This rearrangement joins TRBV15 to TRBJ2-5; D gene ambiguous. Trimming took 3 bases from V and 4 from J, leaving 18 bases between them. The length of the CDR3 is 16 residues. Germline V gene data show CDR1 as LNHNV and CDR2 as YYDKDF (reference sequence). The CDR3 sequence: CATSSGQNIPGETQYF. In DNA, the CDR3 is TGTGCCACCAGCAGCGGCCAGAACATACCAGGAGAGACCCAGTACTTC.

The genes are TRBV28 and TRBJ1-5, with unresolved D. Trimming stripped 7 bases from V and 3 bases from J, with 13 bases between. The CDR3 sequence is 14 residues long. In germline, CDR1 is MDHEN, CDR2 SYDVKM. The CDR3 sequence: CASTPAGNNQPQHF. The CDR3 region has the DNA TGTGCCAGCACCCCTGCCGGGAACAATCAGCCCCAGCATTTT. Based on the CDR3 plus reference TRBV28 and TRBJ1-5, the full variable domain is DVKVTQSSRYLVKRTGEKVFLECVQDMDHENMFWYRQDPGLGLRLIYFSYDVKMKEKGDIPEGYSVSREKKERFSLILESASTNQTSMYLCASTPAGNNQPQHFGDGTRLSIL.

CDR3 in amino acids: CASSFSGQAARYGYTF. CDR3 sequence (DNA): TGTGCCAGCAGCTTCTCTGGACAGGCCGCGAGGTATGGCTACACCTTC. The chain links TRBV5-5 to TRBJ1-2; TRBD1 matches at 7 bases. The CDR3 has 16 amino acids. CDR1 SGHKS and CDR2 YYEKEE come from the germline V gene (reference sequence). The V segment lost 2 bases and the J segment 5 bases; nucleotides outside the gene matches: 12.

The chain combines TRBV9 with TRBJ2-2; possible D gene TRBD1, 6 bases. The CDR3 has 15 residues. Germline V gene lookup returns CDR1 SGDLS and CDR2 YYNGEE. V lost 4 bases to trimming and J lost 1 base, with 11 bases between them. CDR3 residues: CASSPGDWNTGELFF. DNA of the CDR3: TGTGCCAGCAGCCCAGGGGATTGGAACACCGGGGAGCTGTTTTTT.

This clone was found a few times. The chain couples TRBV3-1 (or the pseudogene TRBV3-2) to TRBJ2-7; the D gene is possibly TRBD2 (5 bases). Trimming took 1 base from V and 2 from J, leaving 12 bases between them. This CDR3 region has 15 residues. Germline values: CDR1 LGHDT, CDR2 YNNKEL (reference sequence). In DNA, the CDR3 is TGTGCCAGCAGCCAAGGCGGGTGGGGAGCCTACGAGCAGTACTTC. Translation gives CASSQGGWGAYEQYF.

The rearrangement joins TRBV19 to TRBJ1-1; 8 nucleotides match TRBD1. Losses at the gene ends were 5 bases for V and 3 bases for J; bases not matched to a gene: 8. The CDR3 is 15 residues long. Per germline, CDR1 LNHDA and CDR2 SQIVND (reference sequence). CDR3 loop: CASSQTDRDYTEAFF. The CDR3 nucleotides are TGTGCCAGTAGTCAAACGGACAGGGATTACACTGAAGCTTTCTTT.